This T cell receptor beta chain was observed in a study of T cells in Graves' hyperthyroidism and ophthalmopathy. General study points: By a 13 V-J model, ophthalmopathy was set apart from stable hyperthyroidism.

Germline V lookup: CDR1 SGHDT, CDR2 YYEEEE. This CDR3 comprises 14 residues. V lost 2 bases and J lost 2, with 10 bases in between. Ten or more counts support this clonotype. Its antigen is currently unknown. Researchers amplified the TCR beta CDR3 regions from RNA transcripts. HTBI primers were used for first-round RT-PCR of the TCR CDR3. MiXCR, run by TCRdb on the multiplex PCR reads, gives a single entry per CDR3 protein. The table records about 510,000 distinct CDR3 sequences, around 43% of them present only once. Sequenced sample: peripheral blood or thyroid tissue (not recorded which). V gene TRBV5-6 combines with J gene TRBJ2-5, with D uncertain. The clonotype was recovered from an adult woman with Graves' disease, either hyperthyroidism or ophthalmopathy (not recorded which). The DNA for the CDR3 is TGTGCCAGCAGCTTAGCGCCAGTACAAGAGACCCAGTACTTC. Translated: CASSLAPVQETQYF.